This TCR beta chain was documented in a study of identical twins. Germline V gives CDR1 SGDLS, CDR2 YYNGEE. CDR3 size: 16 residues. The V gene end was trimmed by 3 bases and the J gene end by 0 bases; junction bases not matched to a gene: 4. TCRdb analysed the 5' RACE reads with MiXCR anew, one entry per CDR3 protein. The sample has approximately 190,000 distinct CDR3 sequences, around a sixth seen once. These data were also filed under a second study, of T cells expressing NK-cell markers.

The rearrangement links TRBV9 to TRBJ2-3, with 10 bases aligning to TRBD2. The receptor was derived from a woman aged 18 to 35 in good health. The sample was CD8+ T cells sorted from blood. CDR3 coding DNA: TGTGCCAGCAGCGGCTTACTAGCGGGAAGCACAGATACGCAGTATTTT. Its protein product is CASSGLLAGSTDTQYF. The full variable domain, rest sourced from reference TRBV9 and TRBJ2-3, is DSGVTQTPKHLITATGQRVTLRCSPRSGDLSVYWYQQSLDQGLQFLIQYYNGEERAKGNILERFSAQQFPDLHSELNLSSLELGDSALYFCASSGLLAGSTDTQYFGPGTRLTVL.